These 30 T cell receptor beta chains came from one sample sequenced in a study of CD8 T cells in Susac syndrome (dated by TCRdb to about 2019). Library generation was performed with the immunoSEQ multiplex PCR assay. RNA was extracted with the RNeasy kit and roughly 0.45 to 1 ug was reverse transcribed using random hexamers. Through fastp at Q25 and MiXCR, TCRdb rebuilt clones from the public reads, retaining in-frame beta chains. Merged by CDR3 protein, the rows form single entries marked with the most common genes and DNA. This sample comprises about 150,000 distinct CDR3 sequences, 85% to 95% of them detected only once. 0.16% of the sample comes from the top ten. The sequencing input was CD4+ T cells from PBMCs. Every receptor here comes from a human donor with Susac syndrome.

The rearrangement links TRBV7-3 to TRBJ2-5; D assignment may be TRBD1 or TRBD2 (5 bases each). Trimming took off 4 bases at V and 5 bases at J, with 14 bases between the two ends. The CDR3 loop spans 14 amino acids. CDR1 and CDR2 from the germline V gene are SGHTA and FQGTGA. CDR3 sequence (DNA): TGTGCCAGCAGCTACGACGGTGGGGGTGAGACCCAGTACTTC. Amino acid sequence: CASSYDGGGETQYF.

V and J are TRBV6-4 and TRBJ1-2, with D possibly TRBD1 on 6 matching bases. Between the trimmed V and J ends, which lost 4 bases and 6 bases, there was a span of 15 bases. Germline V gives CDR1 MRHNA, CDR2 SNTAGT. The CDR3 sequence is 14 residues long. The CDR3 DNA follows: TGTGCCAGCAGTGCTACTGGGACACCCAATGGCTACACCTTC. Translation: CASSATGTPNGYTF.

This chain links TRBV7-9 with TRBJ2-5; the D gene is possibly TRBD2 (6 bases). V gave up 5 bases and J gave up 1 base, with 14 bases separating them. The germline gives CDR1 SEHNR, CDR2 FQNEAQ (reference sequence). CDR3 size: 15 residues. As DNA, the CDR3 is TGTGCCAGCAGCCGCCCCGGGACTTCCCAAGAGACCCAGTACTTC. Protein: CASSRPGTSQETQYF.

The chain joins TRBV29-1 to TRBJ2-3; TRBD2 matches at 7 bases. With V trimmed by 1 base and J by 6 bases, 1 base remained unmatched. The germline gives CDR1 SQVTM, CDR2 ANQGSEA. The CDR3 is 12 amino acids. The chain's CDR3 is CSVEGSGDTQYF. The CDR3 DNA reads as TGCAGCGTTGAAGGTAGCGGGGATACGCAGTATTTT.

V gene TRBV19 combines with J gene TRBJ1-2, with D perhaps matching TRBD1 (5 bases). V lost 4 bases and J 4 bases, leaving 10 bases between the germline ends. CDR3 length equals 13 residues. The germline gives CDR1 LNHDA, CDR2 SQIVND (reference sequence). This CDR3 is CASSKGPSYGYTF. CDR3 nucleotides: TGTGCCAGTAGTAAGGGACCGAGCTATGGCTACACCTTC.

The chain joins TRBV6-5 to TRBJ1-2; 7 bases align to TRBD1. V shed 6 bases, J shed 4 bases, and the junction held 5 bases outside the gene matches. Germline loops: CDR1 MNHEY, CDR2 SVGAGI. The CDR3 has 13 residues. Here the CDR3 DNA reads TGTGCCAGCAGCTTGGGACAGATCTATGGCTACACCTTC. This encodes CASSLGQIYGYTF.

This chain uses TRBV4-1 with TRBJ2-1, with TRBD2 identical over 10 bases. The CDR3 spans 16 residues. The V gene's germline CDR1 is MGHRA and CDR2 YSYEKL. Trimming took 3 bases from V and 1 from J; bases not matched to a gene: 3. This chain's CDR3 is CASSQGLARSYNEQFF. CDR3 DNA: TGCGCCAGCAGCCAGGGACTAGCGCGGTCCTACAATGAGCAGTTCTTC.

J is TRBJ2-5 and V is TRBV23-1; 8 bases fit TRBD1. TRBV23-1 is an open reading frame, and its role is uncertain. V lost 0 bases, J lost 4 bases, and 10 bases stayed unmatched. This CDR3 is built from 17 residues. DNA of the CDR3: TGCGCCAGCAGTCAATCAACAAAGGGGACAGGCCTAGAGACCCAGTACTTC. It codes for CASSQSTKGTGLETQYF.

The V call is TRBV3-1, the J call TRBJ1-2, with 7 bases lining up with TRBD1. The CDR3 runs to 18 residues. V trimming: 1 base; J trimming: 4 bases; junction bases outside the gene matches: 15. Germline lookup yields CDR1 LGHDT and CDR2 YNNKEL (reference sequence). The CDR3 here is CASSQALRGRDSRYGYTF. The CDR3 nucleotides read TGTGCCAGCAGCCAAGCTCTAAGGGGTCGGGACAGTCGCTATGGCTACACCTTC. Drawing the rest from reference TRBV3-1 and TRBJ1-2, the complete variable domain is DTAVSQTPKYLVTQMGNDKSIKCEQNLGHDTMYWYKQDSKKFLKIMFSYNNKELIINETVPNRFSPKSPDKAHLNLHINSLELGDSAVYFCASSQALRGRDSRYGYTFGSGTRLTVV.

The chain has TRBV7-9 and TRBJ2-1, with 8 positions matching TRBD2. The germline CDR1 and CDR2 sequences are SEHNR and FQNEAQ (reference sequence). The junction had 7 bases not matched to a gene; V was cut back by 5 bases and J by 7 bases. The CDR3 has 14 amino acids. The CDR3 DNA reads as TGTGCCAGCAGCCACAGCGGGGGTCGTAATGAGCAGTTCTTC. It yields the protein CASSHSGGRNEQFF. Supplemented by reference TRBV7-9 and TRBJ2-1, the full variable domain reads DTGVSQNPRHKITKRGQNVTFRCDPISEHNRLYWYRQTLGQGPEFLTYFQNEAQLEKSRLLSDRFSAERPKGSFSTLEIQRTEQGDSAMYLCASSHSGGRNEQFFGPGTRLTVL.

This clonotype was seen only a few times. Here the CDR3 reads CASSLGLAGYNEQFF. The CDR3, as DNA: TGTGCCAGCAGTTTGGGTCTAGCGGGTTACAATGAGCAGTTCTTC. This sequence joins TRBV12-3 or TRBV12-4 and TRBJ2-1; 8 nucleotides line up with TRBD2. J lost 4 bases, V lost 3 bases, and 5 bases had no gene match. The CDR3 consists of 15 residues.

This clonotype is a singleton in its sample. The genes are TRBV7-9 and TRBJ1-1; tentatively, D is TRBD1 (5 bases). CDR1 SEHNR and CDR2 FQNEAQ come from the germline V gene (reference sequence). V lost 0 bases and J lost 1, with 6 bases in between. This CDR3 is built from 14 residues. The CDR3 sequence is CASSLAGANTEAFF. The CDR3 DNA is TGTGCCAGCAGCTTAGCAGGGGCGAACACTGAAGCTTTCTTT.

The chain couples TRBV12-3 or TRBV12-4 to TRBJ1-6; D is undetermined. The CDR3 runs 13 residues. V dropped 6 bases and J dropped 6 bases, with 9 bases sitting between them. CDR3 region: CASRNEPNSPLHF. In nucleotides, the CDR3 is TGTGCCAGCAGGAACGAACCTAATTCACCCCTCCACTTT.

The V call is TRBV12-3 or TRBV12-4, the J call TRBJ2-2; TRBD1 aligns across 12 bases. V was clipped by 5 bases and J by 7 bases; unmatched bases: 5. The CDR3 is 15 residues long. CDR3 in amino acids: CASSLRDRGRGELFF. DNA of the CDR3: TGTGCCAGCAGTCTCAGGGACAGGGGGCGCGGGGAGCTGTTTTTT.

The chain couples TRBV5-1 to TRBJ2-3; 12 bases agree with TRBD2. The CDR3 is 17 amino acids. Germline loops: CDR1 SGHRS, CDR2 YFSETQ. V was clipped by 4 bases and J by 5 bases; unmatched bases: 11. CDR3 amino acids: CASSVPETSGGGDTQYF. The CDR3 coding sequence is TGCGCCAGCAGCGTACCCGAGACTAGCGGGGGAGGAGATACGCAGTATTTT.

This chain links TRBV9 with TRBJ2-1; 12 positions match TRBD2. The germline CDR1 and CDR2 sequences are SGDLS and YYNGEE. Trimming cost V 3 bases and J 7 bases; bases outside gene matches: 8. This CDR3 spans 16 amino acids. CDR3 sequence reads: CASSARRLAGVNEQFF. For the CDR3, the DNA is TGTGCCAGCAGCGCACGTCGACTAGCGGGGGTGAATGAGCAGTTCTTC. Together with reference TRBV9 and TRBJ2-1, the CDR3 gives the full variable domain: DSGVTQTPKHLITATGQRVTLRCSPRSGDLSVYWYQQSLDQGLQFLIQYYNGEERAKGNILERFSAQQFPDLHSELNLSSLELGDSALYFCASSARRLAGVNEQFFGPGTRLTVL.

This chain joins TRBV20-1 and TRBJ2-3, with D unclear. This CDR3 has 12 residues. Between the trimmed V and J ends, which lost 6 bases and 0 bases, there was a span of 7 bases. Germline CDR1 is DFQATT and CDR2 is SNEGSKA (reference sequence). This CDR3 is CSADASTDTQYF. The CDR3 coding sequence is TGCAGTGCCGACGCGAGCACAGATACGCAGTATTTT.

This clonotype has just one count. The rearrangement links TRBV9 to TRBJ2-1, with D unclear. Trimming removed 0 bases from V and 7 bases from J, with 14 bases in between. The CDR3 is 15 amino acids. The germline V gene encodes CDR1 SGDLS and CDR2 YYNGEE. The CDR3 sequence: CASSVGQIKGNEQFF. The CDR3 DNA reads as TGTGCCAGCAGCGTAGGCCAGATTAAAGGTAATGAGCAGTTCTTC.

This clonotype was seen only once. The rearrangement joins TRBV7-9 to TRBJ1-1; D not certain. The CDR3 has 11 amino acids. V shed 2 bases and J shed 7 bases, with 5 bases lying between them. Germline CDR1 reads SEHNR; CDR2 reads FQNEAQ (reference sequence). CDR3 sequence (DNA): TGTGCCAGCAGCTTAAAAGATGAAGCTTTCTTT. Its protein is CASSLKDEAFF.

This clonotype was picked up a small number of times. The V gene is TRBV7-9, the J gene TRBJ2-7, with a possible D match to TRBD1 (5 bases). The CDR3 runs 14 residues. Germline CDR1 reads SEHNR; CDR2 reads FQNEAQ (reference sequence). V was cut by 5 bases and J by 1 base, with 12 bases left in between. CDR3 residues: CASSPDSLSYEQYF. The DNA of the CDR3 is TGTGCCAGCAGCCCCGACAGCCTTTCCTACGAGCAGTACTTC.

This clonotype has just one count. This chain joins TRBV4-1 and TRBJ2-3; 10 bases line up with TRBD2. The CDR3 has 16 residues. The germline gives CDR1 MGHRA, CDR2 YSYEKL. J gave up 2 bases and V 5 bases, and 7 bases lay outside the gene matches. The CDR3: CASSTQLAGNTDTQYF. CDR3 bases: TGCGCCAGCAGCACCCAACTAGCGGGAAACACAGATACGCAGTATTTT.

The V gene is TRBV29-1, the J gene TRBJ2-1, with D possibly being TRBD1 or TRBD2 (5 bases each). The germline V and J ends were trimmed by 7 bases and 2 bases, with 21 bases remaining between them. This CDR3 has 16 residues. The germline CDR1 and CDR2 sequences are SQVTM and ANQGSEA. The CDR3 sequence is CSAEGPRDGAYNEQFF. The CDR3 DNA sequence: TGCAGCGCCGAGGGGCCCCGGGACGGAGCCTACAATGAGCAGTTCTTC.

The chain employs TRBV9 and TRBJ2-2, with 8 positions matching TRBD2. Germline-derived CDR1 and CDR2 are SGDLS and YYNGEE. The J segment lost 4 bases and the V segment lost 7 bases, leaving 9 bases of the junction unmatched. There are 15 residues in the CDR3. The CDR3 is CASSRSGGLTGELFF. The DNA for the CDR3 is TGTGCCAGCTCTCGAAGCGGGGGCCTCACCGGGGAGCTGTTTTTT.

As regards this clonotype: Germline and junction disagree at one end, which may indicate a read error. The CDR3 sequence is CSVETAETQYF. In nucleotides, the CDR3 is TGCAGCGTTGAGACAGCGGAGACCCAGTATTTC. The chain is built from TRBV29-1 and TRBJ2-5, with D perhaps TRBD1 or TRBD2 (5 bases each). CDR1 and CDR2 (germline): SQVTM, ANQGSEA. This CDR3 is built from 11 residues.

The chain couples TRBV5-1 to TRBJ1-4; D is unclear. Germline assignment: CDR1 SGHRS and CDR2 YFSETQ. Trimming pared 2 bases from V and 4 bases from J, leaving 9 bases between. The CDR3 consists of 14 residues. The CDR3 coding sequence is TGCGCCAGCAGCTTTGGCAGAAATAATGAAAAACTGTTTTTT. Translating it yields CASSFGRNNEKLFF.

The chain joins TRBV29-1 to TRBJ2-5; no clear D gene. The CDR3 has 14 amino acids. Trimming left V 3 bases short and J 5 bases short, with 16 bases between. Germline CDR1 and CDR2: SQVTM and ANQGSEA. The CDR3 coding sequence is TGCAGCGTTGATTCGGCGAACGGAGTGGAGACCCAGTACTTC. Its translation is CSVDSANGVETQYF.

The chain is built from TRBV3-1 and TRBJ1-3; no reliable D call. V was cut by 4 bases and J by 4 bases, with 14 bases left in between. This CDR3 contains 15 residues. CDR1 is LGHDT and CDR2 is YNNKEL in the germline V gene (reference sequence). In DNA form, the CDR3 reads TGTGCCAGCAGCCTCGGGCCGGAGTCGGGAAACACCATATATTTT. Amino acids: CASSLGPESGNTIYF.

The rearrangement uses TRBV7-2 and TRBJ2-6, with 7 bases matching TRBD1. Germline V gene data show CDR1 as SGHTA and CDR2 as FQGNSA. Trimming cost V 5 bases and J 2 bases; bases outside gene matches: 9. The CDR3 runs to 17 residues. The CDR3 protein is CASSRRQGPTGANVLTF. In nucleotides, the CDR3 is TGTGCCAGCAGCCGCCGACAGGGTCCCACTGGGGCCAACGTCCTGACTTTC.

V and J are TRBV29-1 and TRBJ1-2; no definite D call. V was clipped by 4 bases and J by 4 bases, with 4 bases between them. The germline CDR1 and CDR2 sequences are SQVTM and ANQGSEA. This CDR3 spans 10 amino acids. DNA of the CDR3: TGCAGCGTTGCGGGCTATGGCTACACCTTC. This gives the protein CSVAGYGYTF.

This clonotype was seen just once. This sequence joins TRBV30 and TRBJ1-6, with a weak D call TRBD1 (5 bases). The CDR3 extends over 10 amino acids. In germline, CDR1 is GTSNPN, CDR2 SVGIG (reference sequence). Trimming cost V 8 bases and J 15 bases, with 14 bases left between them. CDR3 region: CAPPGRVLHF. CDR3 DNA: TGTGCCCCCCCAGGGCGAGTCCTCCACTTT.